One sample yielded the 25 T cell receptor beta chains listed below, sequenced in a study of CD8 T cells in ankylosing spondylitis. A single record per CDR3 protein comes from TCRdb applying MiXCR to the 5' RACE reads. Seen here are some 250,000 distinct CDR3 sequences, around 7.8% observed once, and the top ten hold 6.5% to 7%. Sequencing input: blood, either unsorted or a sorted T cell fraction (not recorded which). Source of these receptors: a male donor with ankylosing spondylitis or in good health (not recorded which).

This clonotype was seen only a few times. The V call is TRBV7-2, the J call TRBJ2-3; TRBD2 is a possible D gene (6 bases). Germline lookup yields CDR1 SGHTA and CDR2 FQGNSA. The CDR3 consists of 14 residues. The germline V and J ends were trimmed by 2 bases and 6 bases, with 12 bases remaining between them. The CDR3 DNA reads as TGTGCCAGCAGCTTACTTAGCGGAAGGGATACGCAGTATTTT. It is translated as CASSLLSGRDTQYF.

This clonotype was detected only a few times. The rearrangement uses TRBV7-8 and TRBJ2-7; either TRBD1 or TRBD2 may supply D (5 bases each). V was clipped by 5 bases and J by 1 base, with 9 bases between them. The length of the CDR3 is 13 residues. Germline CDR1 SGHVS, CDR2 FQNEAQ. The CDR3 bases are TGTGCCAGCAGCCCAGAGGGGTCCTACGAGCAGTACTTC. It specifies CASSPEGSYEQYF.

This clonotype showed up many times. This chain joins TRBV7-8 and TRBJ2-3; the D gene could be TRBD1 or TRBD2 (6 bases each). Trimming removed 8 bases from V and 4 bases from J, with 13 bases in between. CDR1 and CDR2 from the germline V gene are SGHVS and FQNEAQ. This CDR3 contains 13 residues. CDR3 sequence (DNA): TGTGCCAGCTCCTTGGGGGGCTCAGATACGCAGTATTTT. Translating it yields CASSLGGSDTQYF. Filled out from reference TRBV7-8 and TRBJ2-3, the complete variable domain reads GAGVSQSPRYKVAKRGQDVALRCDPISGHVSLFWYQQALGQGPEFLTYFQNEAQLDKSGLPSDRFFAERPEGSVSTLKIQRTQQEDSAVYLCASSLGGSDTQYFGPGTRLTVL.

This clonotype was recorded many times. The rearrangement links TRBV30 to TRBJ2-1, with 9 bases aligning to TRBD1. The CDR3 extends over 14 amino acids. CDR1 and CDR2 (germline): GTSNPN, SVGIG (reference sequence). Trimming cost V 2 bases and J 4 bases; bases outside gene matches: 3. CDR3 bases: TGTGCCTGGAGTCCGGGACAGGGATACAATGAGCAGTTCTTC. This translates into CAWSPGQGYNEQFF.

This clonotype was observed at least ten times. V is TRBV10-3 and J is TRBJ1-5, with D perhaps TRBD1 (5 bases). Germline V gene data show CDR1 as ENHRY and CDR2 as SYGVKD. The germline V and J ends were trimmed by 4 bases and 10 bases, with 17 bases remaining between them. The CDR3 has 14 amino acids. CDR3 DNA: TGTGCCATCAGTGCAGACAGAGACCCTAATCCCCAGCATTTT. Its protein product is CAISADRDPNPQHF.

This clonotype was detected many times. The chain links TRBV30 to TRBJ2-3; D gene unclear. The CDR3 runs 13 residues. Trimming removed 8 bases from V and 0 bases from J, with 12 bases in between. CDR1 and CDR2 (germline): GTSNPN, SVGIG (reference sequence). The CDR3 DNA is TGTGCCGGTCTGCGGCGGAGCACAGATACGCAGTATTTT. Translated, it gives CAGLRRSTDTQYF.

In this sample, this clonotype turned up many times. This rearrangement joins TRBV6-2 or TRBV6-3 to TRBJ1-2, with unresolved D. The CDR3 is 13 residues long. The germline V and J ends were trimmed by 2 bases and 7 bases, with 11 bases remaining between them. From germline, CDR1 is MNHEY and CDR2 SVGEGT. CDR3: CASSYDGGGGYTF. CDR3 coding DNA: TGTGCCAGCAGTTACGACGGCGGCGGTGGCTACACCTTC.

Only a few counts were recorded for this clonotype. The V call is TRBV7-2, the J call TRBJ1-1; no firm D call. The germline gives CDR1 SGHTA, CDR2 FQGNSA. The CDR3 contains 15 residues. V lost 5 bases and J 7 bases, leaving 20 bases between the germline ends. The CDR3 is CASSPDGRLGSEAFF. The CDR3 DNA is TGTGCCAGCAGCCCAGACGGACGGCTCGGGAGTGAAGCTTTCTTT. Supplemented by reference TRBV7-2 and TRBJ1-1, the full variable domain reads GAGVSQSPSNKVTEKGKDVELRCDPISGHTALYWYRQSLGQGLEFLIYFQGNSAPDKSGLPSDRFSAERTGGSVSTLTIQRTQQEDSAVYLCASSPDGRLGSEAFFGQGTRLTVV.

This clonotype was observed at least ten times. CDR3 coding DNA: TGCGCCAGCAGCCCCGACCGAATTGAAGCTTTCTTT. It yields the protein CASSPDRIEAFF. This sequence joins TRBV5-1 and TRBJ1-1; D not resolved. Germline lookup yields CDR1 SGHRS and CDR2 YFSETQ. CDR3 length: 12 residues. Trimming cost V 4 bases and J 7 bases, with 11 bases left between them.

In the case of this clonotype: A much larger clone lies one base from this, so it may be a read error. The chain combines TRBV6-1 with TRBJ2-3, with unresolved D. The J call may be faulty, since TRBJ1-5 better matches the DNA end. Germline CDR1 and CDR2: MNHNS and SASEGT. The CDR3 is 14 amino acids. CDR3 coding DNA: TGTGCCAGCAGCGGCGGGAGGACTACAGATACGCAGCATTTT. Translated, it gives CASSGGRTTDTQHF.

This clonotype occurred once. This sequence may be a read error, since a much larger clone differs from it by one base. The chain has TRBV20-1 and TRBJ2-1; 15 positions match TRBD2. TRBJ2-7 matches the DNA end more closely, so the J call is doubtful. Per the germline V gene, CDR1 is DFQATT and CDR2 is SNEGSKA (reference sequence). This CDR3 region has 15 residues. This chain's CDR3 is CSAGTSGRTFNEQYF. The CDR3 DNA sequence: TGCAGTGCTGGGACTAGCGGGAGGACTTTTAATGAGCAGTACTTC.

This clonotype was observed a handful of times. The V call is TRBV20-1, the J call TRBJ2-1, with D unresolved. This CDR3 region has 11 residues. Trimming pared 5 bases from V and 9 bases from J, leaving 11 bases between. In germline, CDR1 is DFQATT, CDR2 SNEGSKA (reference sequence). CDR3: CSAQTPGEQFF. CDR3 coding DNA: TGCAGTGCTCAGACCCCGGGTGAGCAGTTCTTC.

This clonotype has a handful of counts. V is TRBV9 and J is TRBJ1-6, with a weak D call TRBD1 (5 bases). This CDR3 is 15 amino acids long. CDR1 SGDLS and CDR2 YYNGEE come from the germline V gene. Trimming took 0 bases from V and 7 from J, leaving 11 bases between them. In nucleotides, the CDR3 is TGTGCCAGCAGCGTAGAGGGCAGGGTGAATTCACCCCTCCACTTT. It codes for CASSVEGRVNSPLHF.

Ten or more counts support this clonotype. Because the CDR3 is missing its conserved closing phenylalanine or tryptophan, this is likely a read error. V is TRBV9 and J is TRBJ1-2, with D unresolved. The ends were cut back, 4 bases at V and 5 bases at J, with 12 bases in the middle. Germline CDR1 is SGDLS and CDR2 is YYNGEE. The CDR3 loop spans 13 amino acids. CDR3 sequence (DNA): TGTGCCAGCAGCCCCGGGGAGGTTTATGGCTACACCTCC. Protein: CASSPGEVYGYTS.

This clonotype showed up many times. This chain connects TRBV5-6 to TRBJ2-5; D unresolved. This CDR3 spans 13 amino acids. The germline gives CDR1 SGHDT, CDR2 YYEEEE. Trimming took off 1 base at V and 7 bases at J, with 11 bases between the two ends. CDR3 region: CASSLPPDRTQYF. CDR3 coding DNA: TGTGCCAGCAGCTTGCCCCCCGATAGGACCCAGTACTTC.

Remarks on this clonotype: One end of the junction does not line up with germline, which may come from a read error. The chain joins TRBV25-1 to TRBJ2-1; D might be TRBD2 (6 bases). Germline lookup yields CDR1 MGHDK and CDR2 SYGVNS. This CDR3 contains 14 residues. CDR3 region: CATSEPGDLYEQFF. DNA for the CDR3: TGTGCCACCAGTGAACCGGGAGATCTCTATGAGCAGTTCTTC.

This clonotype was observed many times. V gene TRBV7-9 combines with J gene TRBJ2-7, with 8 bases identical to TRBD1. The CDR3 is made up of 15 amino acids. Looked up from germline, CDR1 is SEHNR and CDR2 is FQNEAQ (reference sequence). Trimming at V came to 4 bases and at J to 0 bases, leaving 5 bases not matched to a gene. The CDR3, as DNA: TGTGCCAGCAGCTCCGGACAGGGAAGCTCCTACGAGCAGTACTTC. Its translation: CASSSGQGSSYEQYF. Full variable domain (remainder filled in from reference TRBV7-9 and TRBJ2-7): DTGVSQNPRHKITKRGQNVTFRCDPISEHNRLYWYRQTLGQGPEFLTYFQNEAQLEKSRLLSDRFSAERPKGSFSTLEIQRTEQGDSAMYLCASSSGQGSSYEQYFGPGTRLTVT.

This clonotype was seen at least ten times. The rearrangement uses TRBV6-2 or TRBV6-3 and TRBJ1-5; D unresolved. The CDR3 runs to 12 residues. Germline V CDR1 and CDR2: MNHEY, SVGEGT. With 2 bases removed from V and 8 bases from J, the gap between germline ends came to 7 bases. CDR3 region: CASSYRSKPQHF. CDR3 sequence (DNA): TGTGCCAGCAGTTACCGGTCCAAGCCCCAGCATTTT.

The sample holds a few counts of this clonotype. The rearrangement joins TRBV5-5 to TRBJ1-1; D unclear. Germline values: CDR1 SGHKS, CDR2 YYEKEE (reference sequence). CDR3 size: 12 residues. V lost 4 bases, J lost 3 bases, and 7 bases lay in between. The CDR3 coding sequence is TGTGCCAGCAGCCTGGAGTACACTGAAGCTTTCTTT. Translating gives CASSLEYTEAFF.

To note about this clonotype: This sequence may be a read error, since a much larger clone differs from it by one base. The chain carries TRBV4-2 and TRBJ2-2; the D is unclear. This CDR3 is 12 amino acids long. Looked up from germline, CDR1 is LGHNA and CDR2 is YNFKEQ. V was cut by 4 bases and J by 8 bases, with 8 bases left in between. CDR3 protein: CASSREKGELFF. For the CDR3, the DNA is TGTGCCAGCAGCCGAGAAAAAGGGGAGCTGTTTTTT.

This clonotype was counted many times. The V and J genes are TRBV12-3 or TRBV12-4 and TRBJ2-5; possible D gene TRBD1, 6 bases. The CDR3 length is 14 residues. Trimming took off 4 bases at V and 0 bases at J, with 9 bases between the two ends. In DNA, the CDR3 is TGTGCCAGCAGTTGGCAGGGGTACCAAGAGACCCAGTACTTC. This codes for CASSWQGYQETQYF.

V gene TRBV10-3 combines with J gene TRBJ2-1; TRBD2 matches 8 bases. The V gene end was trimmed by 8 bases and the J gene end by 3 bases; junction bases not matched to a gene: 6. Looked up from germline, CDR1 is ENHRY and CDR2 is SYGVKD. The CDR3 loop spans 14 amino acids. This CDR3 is CAIGGGRLYNEQFF. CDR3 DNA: TGTGCCATCGGTGGCGGGAGGCTCTACAATGAGCAGTTCTTC.

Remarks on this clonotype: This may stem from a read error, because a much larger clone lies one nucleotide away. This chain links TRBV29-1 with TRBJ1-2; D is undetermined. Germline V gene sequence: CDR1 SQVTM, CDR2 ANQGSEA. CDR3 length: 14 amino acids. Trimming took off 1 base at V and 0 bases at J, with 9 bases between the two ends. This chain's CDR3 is CSVEVPRTNYGYTF. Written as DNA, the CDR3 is TGCAGCGTTGAAGTGCCACGGACTAACTATGGCTACACCTTC.

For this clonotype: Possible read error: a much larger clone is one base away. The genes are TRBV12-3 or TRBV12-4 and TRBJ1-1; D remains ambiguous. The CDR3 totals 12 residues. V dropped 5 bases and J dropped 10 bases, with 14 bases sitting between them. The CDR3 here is CASSGTGSGAFF. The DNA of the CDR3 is TGTGCCAGCAGTGGAACGGGGAGCGGAGCTTTCTTT.

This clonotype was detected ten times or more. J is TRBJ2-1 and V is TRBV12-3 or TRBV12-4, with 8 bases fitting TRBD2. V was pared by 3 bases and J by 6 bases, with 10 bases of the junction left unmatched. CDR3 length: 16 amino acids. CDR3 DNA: TGTGCCAGCAGTTTGGTGGGACTAGAGGTTCCCAATGAGCAGTTCTTC. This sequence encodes CASSLVGLEVPNEQFF.